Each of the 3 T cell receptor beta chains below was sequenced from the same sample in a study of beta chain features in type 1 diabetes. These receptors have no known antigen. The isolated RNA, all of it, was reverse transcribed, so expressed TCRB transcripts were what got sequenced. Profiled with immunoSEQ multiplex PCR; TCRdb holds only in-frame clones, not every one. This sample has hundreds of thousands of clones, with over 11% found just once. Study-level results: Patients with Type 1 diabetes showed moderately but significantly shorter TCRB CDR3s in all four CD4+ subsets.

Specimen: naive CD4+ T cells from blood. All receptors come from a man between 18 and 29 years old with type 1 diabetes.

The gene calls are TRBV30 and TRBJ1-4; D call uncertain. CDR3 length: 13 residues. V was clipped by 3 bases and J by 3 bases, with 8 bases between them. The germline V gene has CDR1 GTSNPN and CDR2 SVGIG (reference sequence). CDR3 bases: TGTGCCTGGAGGCGGGTTCCTAATGAAAAACTGTTTTTT. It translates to CAWRRVPNEKLFF.

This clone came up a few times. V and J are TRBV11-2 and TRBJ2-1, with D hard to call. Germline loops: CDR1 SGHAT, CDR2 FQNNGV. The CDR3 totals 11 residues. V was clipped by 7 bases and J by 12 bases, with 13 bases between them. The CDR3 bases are TGTGCCAGCACCCAGACCCCCTGGCAGTTCTTC. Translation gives CASTQTPWQFF.

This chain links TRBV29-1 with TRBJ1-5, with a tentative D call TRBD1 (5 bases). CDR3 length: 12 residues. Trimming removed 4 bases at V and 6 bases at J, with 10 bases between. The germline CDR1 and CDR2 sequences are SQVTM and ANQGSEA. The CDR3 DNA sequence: TGCAGCGTTGTAGAGGGGAGTCAGCCCCAGCATTTT. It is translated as CSVVEGSQPQHF. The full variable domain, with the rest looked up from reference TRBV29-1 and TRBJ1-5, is SAVISQKPSRDICQRGTSLTIQCQVDSQVTMMFWYRQQPGQSLTLIATANQGSEATYESGFVIDKFPISRPNLTFSTLTVSNMSPEDSSIYLCSVVEGSQPQHFGDGTRLSIL.